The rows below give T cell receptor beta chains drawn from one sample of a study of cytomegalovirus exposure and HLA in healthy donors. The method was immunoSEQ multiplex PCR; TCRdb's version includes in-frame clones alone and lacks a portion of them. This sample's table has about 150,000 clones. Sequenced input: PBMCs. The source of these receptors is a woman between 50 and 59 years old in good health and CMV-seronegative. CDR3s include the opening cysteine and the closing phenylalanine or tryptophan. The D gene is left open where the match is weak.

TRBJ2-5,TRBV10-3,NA,CAISETQPGETQYF,TGTGCCATCAGTGAGACACAACCGGGAGAGACCCAGTACTTC
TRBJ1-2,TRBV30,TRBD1,CAWSSRTGEYGYTF,TGTGCCTGGAGTTCCAGGACAGGGGAATATGGCTACACCTTC
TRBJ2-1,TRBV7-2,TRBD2,CASSLSGRSYNEQFF,TGTGCCAGCAGCCTAAGCGGGAGGTCGTACAATGAGCAGTTCTTC
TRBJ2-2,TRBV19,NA,CASSIELPTGELFF,TGTGCCAGTAGTATCGAACTGCCTACCGGGGAGCTGTTTTTT
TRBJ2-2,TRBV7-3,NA,CASSSTNTGELFF,TGTGCCAGCAGCTCCACGAACACCGGGGAGCTGTTTTTT
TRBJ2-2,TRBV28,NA,CASYRGANTGELFF,TGTGCCAGCTATCGCGGGGCCAACACCGGGGAGCTGTTTTTT
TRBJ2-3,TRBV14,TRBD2,CASSHGGGADTQYF,TGTGCCAGCAGCCACGGCGGGGGGGCAGATACGCAGTATTTT
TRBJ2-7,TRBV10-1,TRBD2,CASSEVGGWSSYEQYF,TGCGCCAGCAGTGAGGTCGGGGGGTGGAGCTCCTACGAGCAGTACTTC
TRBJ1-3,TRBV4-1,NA,CASSQERTVGGNTIYF,TGCGCCAGCAGCCAAGAGAGGACAGTAGGAGGAAACACCATATATTTT
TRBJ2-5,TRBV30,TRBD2,CAGGEVRVQETQYF,TGTGCCGGGGGGGAGGTCCGCGTTCAAGAGACCCAGTACTTC
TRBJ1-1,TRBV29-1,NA,CSVFPTPDGGTEAFF,TGCAGCGTTTTCCCGACCCCGGACGGAGGCACTGAAGCTTTCTTT
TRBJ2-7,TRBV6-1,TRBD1,CASSDPDRGNAYEQYF,TGTGCCAGCAGTGACCCGGACAGGGGCAATGCCTACGAGCAGTACTTC
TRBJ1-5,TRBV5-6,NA,CASSLGLRTDQPQHF,TGTGCCAGCAGCTTGGGACTGAGAACCGATCAGCCCCAGCATTTT